The next 17 T cell receptor beta chains were all read from a single sample in a study of blood T cell repertoires in COVID-19. Some clones are missing from TCRdb's copy, which holds only in-frame ones; the method was immunoSEQ multiplex PCR. The sample has about 180,000 clones, over 75% seen once. Material for sequencing was peripheral blood. These receptors all stem from a woman in her seventies with acute or convalescent COVID-19.

V gene TRBV29-1 combines with J gene TRBJ2-5, with unresolved D. The CDR3 is 13 residues long. V was trimmed by 4 bases and J by 4 bases, leaving 13 bases between them. CDR1 and CDR2 from the germline V gene are SQVTM and ANQGSEA. The CDR3 region has the DNA TGCAGCGTTGTGGTCGATAGTATAGAGACCCAGTACTTC. Its translation is CSVVVDSIETQYF.

CDR3 residues: CATSDRGGWGTDTQYF. CDR3 nucleotides: TGTGCCACCAGTGATCGTGGCGGCTGGGGCACAGATACGCAGTATTTT. The chain combines TRBV24-1 with TRBJ2-3; D unclear. Trimming pared 3 bases from V and 1 base from J, leaving 13 bases between. Looked up from germline, CDR1 is KGHDR and CDR2 is SFDVKD. CDR3 length: 16 residues.

With regard to this clone: At the DNA level, this CDR3 is encoded by other sequences in the same sample as well. The J gene is TRBJ1-1, the V gene TRBV5-1; D is perhaps TRBD1 (6 bases). Germline V gene lookup returns CDR1 SGHRS and CDR2 YFSETQ. The CDR3 consists of 14 residues. The V and J ends lost 2 bases and 5 bases respectively, with 13 bases between them. The CDR3 nucleotides are TGCGCCAGCAGCTTTGGGGGAGGGGGTACTGAAGCTTTCTTT. Protein product: CASSFGGGGTEAFF. Full variable domain (rest looked up from reference TRBV5-1 and TRBJ1-1): KAGVTQTPRYLIKTRGQQVTLSCSPISGHRSVSWYQQTPGQGLQFLFEYFSETQRNKGNFPGRFSGRQFSNSRSEMNVSTLELGDSALYLCASSFGGGGTEAFFGQGTRLTVV.

The chain uses TRBV5-1 and TRBJ2-1, with TRBD2 matching 8 bases. CDR1 and CDR2 (germline): SGHRS, YFSETQ. V was pared by 4 bases and J by 8 bases, with 5 bases of the junction left unmatched. The CDR3 has 13 amino acids. The CDR3 DNA reads as TGCGCCAGCAGCACAAGCGGGAGAGATGAGCAGTTCTTC. Translation: CASSTSGRDEQFF. Filled out from reference TRBV5-1 and TRBJ2-1, the complete variable domain reads KAGVTQTPRYLIKTRGQQVTLSCSPISGHRSVSWYQQTPGQGLQFLFEYFSETQRNKGNFPGRFSGRQFSNSRSEMNVSTLELGDSALYLCASSTSGRDEQFFGPGTRLTVL.

J is TRBJ1-6 and V is TRBV30; 7 bases agree with TRBD1. The CDR3 consists of 13 residues. V dropped 3 bases and J dropped 8; count of bases not matched to a gene: 4. CDR1 is GTSNPN and CDR2 is SVGIG in the germline V gene (reference sequence). This chain's CDR3 is CAWRNRGDSPLHF. In DNA, the CDR3 is TGTGCCTGGAGGAACAGGGGTGATTCACCCCTCCACTTT.

V and J are TRBV5-1 and TRBJ2-5, with 10 positions matching TRBD2. V trimming: 4 bases; J trimming: 5 bases; junction bases outside the gene matches: 8. CDR3 length equals 15 residues. Germline V gene sequence: CDR1 SGHRS, CDR2 YFSETQ. CDR3 bases: TGCGCCAGCAGCCCCAGAGCGGGAGGGGGGGAGACCCAGTACTTC. Its translation: CASSPRAGGGETQYF.

This sequence joins TRBV7-3 and TRBJ2-2; perhaps TRBD1 as D (6 bases). CDR3 length equals 13 residues. Trimming removed 5 bases from V and 7 bases from J, with 11 bases in between. Germline V gives CDR1 SGHTA, CDR2 FQGTGA. In nucleotides, the CDR3 is TGTGCCAGCAGCCCCAGGGGTATCGGGGAGCTGTTTTTT. It codes for CASSPRGIGELFF.

The gene calls are TRBV2 and TRBJ2-7; tentatively, D is TRBD1 (6 bases). This CDR3 contains 13 residues. V gave up 5 bases and J gave up 6 bases, with 14 bases separating them. Germline CDR1 is SNHLY and CDR2 is FYNNEI. CDR3 nucleotides: TGTGCCAGCAGTACGCCAGGGGTTTCCGAGCAGTACTTC. It yields the protein CASSTPGVSEQYF.

The V and J genes are TRBV6-1 and TRBJ2-7, with D tentatively TRBD1 (6 bases). Germline CDR1 reads MNHNS; CDR2 reads SASEGT. The CDR3 length is 16 residues. Trimming removed 4 bases at V and 0 bases at J, with 16 bases between. CDR3 amino acids: CASSAQYQGFSYEQYF. The CDR3 nucleotides are TGTGCCAGCAGTGCCCAATACCAGGGGTTCTCCTACGAGCAGTACTTC.

As concerns this clone: Other nucleotide sequences in the sample specify the same CDR3. The chain has TRBV18 and TRBJ2-2; TRBD2 agrees at 10 bases. This CDR3 contains 16 residues. Germline lookup yields CDR1 KGHSH and CDR2 LQKENI. J was trimmed by 2 bases and V by 6 bases; bases with no gene match: 6. The CDR3 DNA reads TGTGCCAGCTCTCTCGGACTAGCGGCCAACACCGGGGAGCTGTTTTTT. The encoded protein is CASSLGLAANTGELFF.

V is TRBV27 and J is TRBJ1-4, with 10 bases fitting TRBD1. The CDR3 is made up of 15 amino acids. J gave up 8 bases and V 3 bases, and 6 bases lay outside the gene matches. Germline V gene data show CDR1 as MNHEY and CDR2 as SMNVEV (reference sequence). CDR3 DNA sequence: TGTGCCAGCAGTTTGGGGACAGGGGTCGGCGAAAAACTGTTTTTT. Protein: CASSLGTGVGEKLFF.

The chain employs TRBV29-1 and TRBJ2-3, with 9 bases lining up with TRBD2. CDR3 size: 15 residues. Losses at the gene ends were 3 bases for V and 5 bases for J; bases not matched to a gene: 9. CDR1 and CDR2 from the germline V gene are SQVTM and ANQGSEA. The CDR3 nucleotides read TGCAGCGTTGATGGCGGGAGGGCCGCGGGAGATACGCAGTATTTT. As protein: CSVDGGRAAGDTQYF.

The chain carries TRBV7-2 and TRBJ2-3; 9 bases are shared with TRBD1. CDR1 and CDR2 from the germline V gene are SGHTA and FQGNSA. The CDR3 is made up of 15 amino acids. V gave up 4 bases and J gave up 5 bases; unmatched junction bases: 7. CDR3 DNA: TGTGCCAGCAGCTACCCGGGACAGGGTCAAGATACGCAGTATTTT. Its translation: CASSYPGQGQDTQYF.

The V gene is TRBV12-3 or TRBV12-4, the J gene TRBJ1-1; D gene ambiguous. V was trimmed by 2 bases and J by 11 bases, leaving 9 bases between them. There are 11 residues in the CDR3. CDR3 loop: CASSLFPVAFF. As DNA, the CDR3 is TGTGCCAGCAGTTTATTTCCAGTTGCTTTCTTT.

This clone was seen a single time. The chain combines TRBV18 with TRBJ1-1, with TRBD1 matching 8 bases. The CDR3 contains 15 residues. V trimming: 1 base; J trimming: 5 bases; junction bases outside the gene matches: 6. The V gene's germline CDR1 is KGHSH and CDR2 LQKENI. DNA for the CDR3: TGTGCCAGCTCACCACTCAGGGGGCCTGGGACTGAAGCTTTCTTT. Its protein is CASSPLRGPGTEAFF.

This chain links TRBV5-6 with TRBJ1-4, with D maybe TRBD1 (5 bases). Per germline, CDR1 SGHDT and CDR2 YYEEEE. Trimming took 4 bases from V and 7 from J, leaving 14 bases between them. This CDR3 comprises 14 residues. CDR3 sequence: CASSPRVSSEKLFF. CDR3 sequence (DNA): TGTGCCAGCAGCCCCAGGGTATCAAGTGAAAAACTGTTTTTT.

This sequence joins TRBV10-3 and TRBJ1-4; D possibly corresponds to TRBD1 (6 bases). V was cut by 3 bases and J by 10 bases, with 15 bases left in between. The CDR3 consists of 14 residues. From germline, CDR1 is ENHRY and CDR2 SYGVKD. Here the CDR3 reads CAISDNARGGKLFF. CDR3 in DNA: TGTGCCATCAGTGACAACGCCAGGGGTGGAAAACTGTTTTTT.